This is a list of T cell receptor beta chains from one sample in a study of neurological immune-mediated disorders. TCRdb re-derived calls from the 5' RACE reads in MiXCR, one entry per CDR3 protein. In the table there are tens of thousands of distinct CDR3 sequences, around 4.8% of which are singletons. The sample comprised PBMCs. The receptors were sampled from a woman aged 45 to 65 with multiple sclerosis. Both conserved end residues are part of each CDR3. Each record gives: CDR3 length, clone size, J gene, D gene, V gene, CDR3 DNA, CDR3 protein. D genes are given only for firm matches. Size tells how often a clone was seen (once, few, many) or the class of an expanded clone, and some rows leave it out.

len: 15
abundance: many
j_gene: TRBJ2-1
d_gene: -
v_gene: TRBV7-2
CDR3nt: TGTGCCAGCAGCTTAGGGGACGGATCCTACAATGAGCAGTTCTTC
CDR3aa: CASSLGDGSYNEQFF

len: 14
abundance: many
j_gene: TRBJ2-3
d_gene: TRBD2
v_gene: TRBV20-1
CDR3nt: TGCAGTGCTAGTCTAGCGGGGGGCACAGATACGCAGTATTTT
CDR3aa: CSASLAGGTDTQYF

len: 14
abundance: many
j_gene: TRBJ1-6
d_gene: -
v_gene: TRBV28
CDR3nt: TGTGCCAGCAGTTTACTTTGGACTAATTCACCCCTCCACTTT
CDR3aa: CASSLLWTNSPLHF

len: 12
abundance: few
j_gene: TRBJ2-5
d_gene: -
v_gene: TRBV5-1
CDR3nt: TGCGCCAGCAGCGTCAGCCAAGAGACCCAGTACTTC
CDR3aa: CASSVSQETQYF

len: 14
abundance: -
j_gene: TRBJ1-1
d_gene: -
v_gene: TRBV6-2/TRBV6-3
CDR3nt: TGTGCCAGCAGTTACTCGGAAGGGGTCACTGAAGCTTTCTTT
CDR3aa: CASSYSEGVTEAFF

len: 13
abundance: many
j_gene: TRBJ2-2
d_gene: -
v_gene: TRBV5-1
CDR3nt: TGCGCCAGCAGCGTGGACGTCACCGGGGAGCTGTTTTTT
CDR3aa: CASSVDVTGELFF

len: 15
abundance: many
j_gene: TRBJ1-2
d_gene: -
v_gene: TRBV6-4
CDR3nt: TGTGCCAGCAGTGACTCCGACGTTTCAGCCTATGGCTACACCTTC
CDR3aa: CASSDSDVSAYGYTF

len: 14
abundance: many
j_gene: TRBJ1-3
d_gene: -
v_gene: TRBV3-1
CDR3nt: TGTGCCAGCAGCCTTATCGACAGGGGAAACACCATATATTTT
CDR3aa: CASSLIDRGNTIYF

len: 14
abundance: many
j_gene: TRBJ2-1
d_gene: -
v_gene: TRBV9
CDR3nt: TGTGCCAGCAGCCCCTATGGGGGTATCGATGAGCAGTTCTTC
CDR3aa: CASSPYGGIDEQFF

len: 17
abundance: many
j_gene: TRBJ2-2
d_gene: TRBD1
v_gene: TRBV5-1
CDR3nt: TGCGCCAGCAGCCATCGGACAGGGGGCTTGGACACCGGGGAGCTGTTTTTT
CDR3aa: CASSHRTGGLDTGELFF

len: 15
abundance: many
j_gene: TRBJ2-1
d_gene: TRBD1
v_gene: TRBV5-1
CDR3nt: TGCGCCAGCAGCGGGGACAGGGGGCTTGCGAATGAGCAGTTCTTC
CDR3aa: CASSGDRGLANEQFF

len: 14
abundance: many
j_gene: TRBJ2-3
d_gene: -
v_gene: TRBV12-3/TRBV12-4
CDR3nt: TGTGCCAGCACCCCAGGACAGACAACAGATACGCAGTATTTT
CDR3aa: CASTPGQTTDTQYF

len: 15
abundance: many
j_gene: TRBJ2-4
d_gene: -
v_gene: TRBV20-1
CDR3nt: TGCAGTGCTATGACCTCGAGCGGGACAGGTCCCATTCAGTACTTC
CDR3aa: CSAMTSSGTGPIQYF

len: 14
abundance: many
j_gene: TRBJ2-3
d_gene: TRBD2
v_gene: TRBV7-2
CDR3nt: TGTGCCAGCAGCTTTGTAGCGGGTGGGGATACGCAGTATTTT
CDR3aa: CASSFVAGGDTQYF

len: 16
abundance: many
j_gene: TRBJ2-6
d_gene: -
v_gene: TRBV5-6
CDR3nt: TGTGCCAGCAGCTTTCAAGGGTCGGCTGGGGCCAACGTCCTGACTTTC
CDR3aa: CASSFQGSAGANVLTF

len: 13
abundance: -
j_gene: TRBJ2-1
d_gene: -
v_gene: TRBV3-1
CDR3nt: TGTGCCAGCAGTCACGATAGCGGTGCTGAGCAGTTCTTC
CDR3aa: CASSHDSGAEQFF

len: 16
abundance: many
j_gene: TRBJ2-3
d_gene: TRBD2
v_gene: TRBV7-9
CDR3nt: TGTGCCAGCAGCTTTCGCGGGGGGCTGGGCACAGATACGCAGTATTTT
CDR3aa: CASSFRGGLGTDTQYF

len: 15
abundance: many
j_gene: TRBJ1-2
d_gene: -
v_gene: TRBV4-2
CDR3nt: TGTGCCAGCAGCCCGAAAGAAAGGGGTGGTGGAGGCTACACCTTC
CDR3aa: CASSPKERGGGGYTF

len: 16
abundance: many
j_gene: TRBJ2-4
d_gene: -
v_gene: TRBV5-1
CDR3nt: TGCGCCAGCAGCTCCCGAGGGAGACCGGATAAAAACATTCAGTACTTC
CDR3aa: CASSSRGRPDKNIQYF

len: 15
abundance: many
j_gene: TRBJ1-2
d_gene: -
v_gene: TRBV12-3/TRBV12-4
CDR3nt: TGTGCCAGCAGCCCTGGACCAAGAATACCGTATGGCTACACCTTC
CDR3aa: CASSPGPRIPYGYTF

len: 14
abundance: many
j_gene: TRBJ2-1
d_gene: -
v_gene: TRBV20-1
CDR3nt: TGCAGTGCCCAGGACAAGAGCTCCTACAATGAGCAGTTCTTC
CDR3aa: CSAQDKSSYNEQFF

len: 13
abundance: -
j_gene: TRBJ2-5
d_gene: -
v_gene: TRBV7-2
CDR3nt: TGTGCCAGCAGCTATAGAACCCAAGAGACCCAGTACTTC
CDR3aa: CASSYRTQETQYF

len: 14
abundance: many
j_gene: TRBJ1-3
d_gene: TRBD1
v_gene: TRBV20-1
CDR3nt: TGCAGTGCTTGGACAGGGGAGAGAGGAAACACCATATATTTT
CDR3aa: CSAWTGERGNTIYF

len: 15
abundance: -
j_gene: TRBJ1-1
d_gene: -
v_gene: TRBV5-1
CDR3nt: TGCGCCAGCAGCTTGGCCGCAGGGCGTTACACTGAAGCTTTCTTT
CDR3aa: CASSLAAGRYTEAFF

len: 18
abundance: many
j_gene: TRBJ2-2
d_gene: -
v_gene: TRBV6-5
CDR3nt: TGTGCCAGCAGCCCCATACAGGGGGGGTTGCGGGGCGGCGGGGAGCTGTTTTTT
CDR3aa: CASSPIQGGLRGGGELFF

len: 15
abundance: many
j_gene: TRBJ1-5
d_gene: TRBD1
v_gene: TRBV6-5
CDR3nt: TGTGCCAGCAGCCGGGACAGGGGGGAGAATCAGCCCCAGCATTTT
CDR3aa: CASSRDRGENQPQHF

len: 14
abundance: many
j_gene: TRBJ1-5
d_gene: TRBD1
v_gene: TRBV5-6
CDR3nt: TGTGCCAGCAGCTTTCGACAGGGCCATCAGCCCCAGCATTTT
CDR3aa: CASSFRQGHQPQHF

len: 15
abundance: many
j_gene: TRBJ2-7
d_gene: -
v_gene: TRBV5-5
CDR3nt: TGTGCCAGCAGCCCCTTTGGATGGGGGGCGGGGGAGCAGTACTTC
CDR3aa: CASSPFGWGAGEQYF

len: 17
abundance: few
j_gene: TRBJ2-3
d_gene: TRBD1
v_gene: TRBV4-3
CDR3nt: TGCGCCAGCAGCCAAGGGACAGGGTATTTTGGGACAGATACGCAGTATTTT
CDR3aa: CASSQGTGYFGTDTQYF

len: 13
abundance: many
j_gene: TRBJ1-1
d_gene: -
v_gene: TRBV29-1
CDR3nt: TGCAGCGTTGGACTTTCCATGAACACTGAAGCTTTCTTT
CDR3aa: CSVGLSMNTEAFF

len: 14
abundance: -
j_gene: TRBJ1-6
d_gene: -
v_gene: TRBV7-9
CDR3nt: TGTGCCAGCAGCATCGGACTTTTGGATTCACCCCTCAACTTT
CDR3aa: CASSIGLLDSPLNF

len: 15
abundance: many
j_gene: TRBJ1-1
d_gene: -
v_gene: TRBV4-1
CDR3nt: TGCGCCAGCAGCCAAGAATCGGCTACGAACACTGAAGCTTTCTTT
CDR3aa: CASSQESATNTEAFF

len: 11
abundance: many
j_gene: TRBJ2-5
d_gene: -
v_gene: TRBV7-2
CDR3nt: TGTGCCAGCAGCTCGAGGGAGACCCAGTACTTC
CDR3aa: CASSSRETQYF